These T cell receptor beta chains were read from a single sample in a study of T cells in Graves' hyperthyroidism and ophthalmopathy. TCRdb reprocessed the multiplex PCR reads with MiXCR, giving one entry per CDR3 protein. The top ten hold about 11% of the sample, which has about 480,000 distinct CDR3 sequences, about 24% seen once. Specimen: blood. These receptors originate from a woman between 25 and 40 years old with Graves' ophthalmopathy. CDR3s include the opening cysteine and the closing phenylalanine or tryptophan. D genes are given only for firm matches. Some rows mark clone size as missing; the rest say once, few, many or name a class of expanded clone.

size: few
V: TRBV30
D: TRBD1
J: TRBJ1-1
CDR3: CACRQGTTEAFF
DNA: TGTGCCTGTCGACAGGGGACCACTGAAGCTTTCTTT

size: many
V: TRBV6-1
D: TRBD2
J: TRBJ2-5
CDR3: CASRRTSGPQETQYF
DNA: TGTGCCAGCAGGAGGACTAGCGGACCACAAGAGACCCAGTACTTC

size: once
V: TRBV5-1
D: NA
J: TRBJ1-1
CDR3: CASSLGQPFEAFF
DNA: TGCGCCAGCAGCTTGGGACAACCTTTTGAAGCTTTCTTT

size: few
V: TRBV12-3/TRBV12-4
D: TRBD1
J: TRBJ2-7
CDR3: CASSPTGQGGEQYF
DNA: TGTGCCAGCAGTCCCACGGGACAGGGGGGCGAGCAGTACTTC

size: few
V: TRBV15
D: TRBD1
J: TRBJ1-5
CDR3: CATSKTGVGQPQHF
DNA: TGTGCCACCAGTAAAACAGGGGTCGGTCAACCCCAGCATTTT

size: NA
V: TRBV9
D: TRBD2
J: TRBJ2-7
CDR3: CASARGDYYEQYF
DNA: TGTGCCAGCGCCCGTGGGGACTACTACGAGCAGTACTTC

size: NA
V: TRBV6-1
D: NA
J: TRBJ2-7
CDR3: CASGTPRVSTYEQYF
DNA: TGTGCCAGCGGAACTCCCCGCGTCAGCACCTACGAGCAGTACTTC

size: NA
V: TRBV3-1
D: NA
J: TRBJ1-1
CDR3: CASSQAGVRMNTEAFF
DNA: TGTGCCAGCAGCCAGGCAGGGGTAAGAATGAACACTGAAGCTTTCTTT

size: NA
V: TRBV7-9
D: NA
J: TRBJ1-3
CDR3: CASSLSSGAGNTIYF
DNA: TGTGCCAGCAGCTTATCATCAGGGGCTGGAAACACCATATATTTT

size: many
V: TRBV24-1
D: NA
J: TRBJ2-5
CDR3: CATSVSPGRETQYF
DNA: TGTGCCACCAGTGTATCCCCAGGGCGGGAGACCCAGTACTTC

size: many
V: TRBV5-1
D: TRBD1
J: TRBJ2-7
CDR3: CASSGGQGGSYEQYF
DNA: TGCGCCAGCAGCGGGGGACAGGGGGGCTCCTACGAGCAGTACTTC

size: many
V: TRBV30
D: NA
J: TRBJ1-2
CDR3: CAWSQFLGGGDYGYTF
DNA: TGTGCCTGGAGTCAATTCCTCGGTGGAGGTGACTATGGCTACACCTTC

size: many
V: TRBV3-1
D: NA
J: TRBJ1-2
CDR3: CASSQEGSYGYTF
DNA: TGTGCCAGCAGCCAAGAGGGCAGCTATGGCTACACCTTC

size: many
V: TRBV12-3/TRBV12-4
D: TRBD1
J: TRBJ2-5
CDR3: CASSFRGQTQYF
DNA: TGTGCCAGCAGCTTCAGGGGGCAGACCCAGTACTTC

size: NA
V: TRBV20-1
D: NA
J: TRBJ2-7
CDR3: CSANPGSTGEQYF
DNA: TGCAGTGCAAACCCGGGGTCAACCGGGGAGCAGTACTTC

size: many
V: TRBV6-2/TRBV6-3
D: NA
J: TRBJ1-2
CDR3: CASSYSGLRGYTF
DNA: TGTGCCAGCAGTTACTCGGGACTCCGCGGCTACACCTTC

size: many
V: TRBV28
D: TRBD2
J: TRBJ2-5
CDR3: CASSYGTSELETQYF
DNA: TGTGCCAGCAGTTATGGGACTAGCGAGTTGGAGACCCAGTACTTC

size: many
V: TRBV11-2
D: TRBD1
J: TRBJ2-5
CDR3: CASSWGTDFQETQYF
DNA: TGTGCCAGCAGCTGGGGGACAGATTTCCAAGAGACCCAGTACTTC

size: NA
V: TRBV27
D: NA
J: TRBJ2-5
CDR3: CASAGVEAGQETQYF
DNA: TGTGCCAGCGCGGGTGTGGAGGCGGGGCAAGAGACCCAGTACTTC

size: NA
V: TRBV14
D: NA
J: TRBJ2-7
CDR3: CASSNGIYYELYF
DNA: TGTGCCAGCAGCAACGGGATTTACTACGAGCTGTACTTC

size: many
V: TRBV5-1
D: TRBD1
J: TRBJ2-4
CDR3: CASSLAPGTGTNIQYF
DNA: TGCGCCAGCAGCTTGGCCCCGGGGACAGGGACCAACATTCAGTACTTC

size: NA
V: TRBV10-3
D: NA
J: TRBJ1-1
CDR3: CAISEGQGDEAFF
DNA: TGTGCCATCAGTGAAGGGCAGGGAGATGAAGCTTTCTTT

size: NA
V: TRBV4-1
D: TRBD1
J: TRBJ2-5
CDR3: CASSHDHRGKETQYF
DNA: TGCGCCAGCAGCCACGATCACAGGGGAAAAGAGACCCAGTACTTC

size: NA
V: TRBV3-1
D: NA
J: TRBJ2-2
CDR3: CASSLEKFGRTGELFF
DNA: TGTGCCAGCAGCCTAGAGAAGTTTGGAAGGACCGGGGAGCTGTTTTTT

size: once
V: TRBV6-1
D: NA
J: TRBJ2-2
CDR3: CAISVGGNTGELFF
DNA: TGTGCCATCAGTGTCGGGGGAAACACCGGGGAGCTGTTTTTT

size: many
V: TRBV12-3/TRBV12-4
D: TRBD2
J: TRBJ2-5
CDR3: CASSFLAGVLQETQYF
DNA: TGTGCCAGCAGTTTTCTAGCGGGGGTACTCCAAGAGACCCAGTACTTC

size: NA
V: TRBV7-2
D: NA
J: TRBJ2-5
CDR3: CASSLPSGTGAQYF
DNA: TGTGCCAGCAGCTTACCTAGCGGTACAGGGGCCCAGTACTTC

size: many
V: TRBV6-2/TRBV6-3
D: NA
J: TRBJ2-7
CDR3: CASRRSSYEQYF
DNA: TGTGCCAGCAGAAGGAGCTCCTACGAGCAGTACTTC

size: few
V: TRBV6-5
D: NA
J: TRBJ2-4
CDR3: CASSSPHTAKNIQYF
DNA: TGTGCCAGCAGTTCACCTCACACCGCCAAAAACATTCAGTACTTC

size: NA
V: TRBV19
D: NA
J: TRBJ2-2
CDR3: CASSSGRRKARAGELFF
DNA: TGTGCCAGTAGTAGCGGACGGCGAAAGGCGCGGGCCGGGGAGCTGTTTTTT

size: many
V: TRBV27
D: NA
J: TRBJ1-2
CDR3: CASSTAVSGGYTF
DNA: TGTGCCAGCAGCACCGCCGTTTCGGGTGGCTACACCTTC

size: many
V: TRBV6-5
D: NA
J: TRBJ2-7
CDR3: CASSSTTTYEQYF
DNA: TGTGCCAGCAGTTCTACCACAACCTACGAGCAGTACTTC

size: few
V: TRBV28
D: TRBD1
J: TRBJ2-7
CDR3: CASSFWGQGIYEQYF
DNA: TGTGCCAGCAGTTTTTGGGGACAGGGGATTTACGAGCAGTACTTC

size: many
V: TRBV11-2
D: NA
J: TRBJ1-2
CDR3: CASNSGQNNYGYTF
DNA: TGTGCCAGCAACTCCGGACAGAACAACTATGGCTACACCTTC

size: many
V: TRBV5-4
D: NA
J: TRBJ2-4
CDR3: CASSPDRAKNIQYF
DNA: TGTGCCAGCAGCCCCGACAGAGCCAAAAACATTCAGTACTTC

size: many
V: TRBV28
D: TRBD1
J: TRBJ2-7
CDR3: CASSLPATGGPTYEQYF
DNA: TGTGCCAGCAGTTTACCCGCAACAGGGGGGCCGACCTACGAGCAGTACTTC

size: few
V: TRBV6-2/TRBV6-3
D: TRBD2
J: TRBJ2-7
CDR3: CASNLNSGGGNEQYF
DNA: TGTGCCAGCAATCTTAATAGCGGGGGTGGCAACGAGCAGTACTTC

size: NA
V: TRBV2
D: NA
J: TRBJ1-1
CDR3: CASSEDRVYTEAFF
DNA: TGTGCCAGCAGTGAAGACAGGGTGTACACTGAAGCTTTCTTT

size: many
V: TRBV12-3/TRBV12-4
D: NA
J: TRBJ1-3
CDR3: CASSYGNTIYF
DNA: TGTGCCAGCAGTTATGGAAACACCATATATTTT

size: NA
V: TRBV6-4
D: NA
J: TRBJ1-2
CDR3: CASSEGAALTF
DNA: TGTGCCAGCAGTGAAGGAGCCGCCCTCACCTTC

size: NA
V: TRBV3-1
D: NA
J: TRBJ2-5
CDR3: CASSQPGLGETQYF
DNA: TGTGCCAGCAGCCAACCGGGACTCGGAGAGACCCAGTACTTC

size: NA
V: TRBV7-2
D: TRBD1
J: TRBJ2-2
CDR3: CASRREQGASGELFF
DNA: TGTGCCAGCAGGAGAGAACAGGGGGCGAGCGGGGAGCTGTTTTTT

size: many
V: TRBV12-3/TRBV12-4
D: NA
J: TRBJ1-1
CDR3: CASSPRTVNTEAFF
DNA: TGTGCCAGCAGTCCCAGGACGGTGAACACTGAAGCTTTCTTT

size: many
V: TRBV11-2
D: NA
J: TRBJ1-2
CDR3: CASSLGTHESYGYTF
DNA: TGTGCCAGCAGCTTAGGGACACACGAATCCTATGGCTACACCTTC

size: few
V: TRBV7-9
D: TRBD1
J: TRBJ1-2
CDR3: CASSAATGPYGYTF
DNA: TGTGCCAGCAGCGCGGCGACAGGGCCCTATGGCTACACCTTC